This T cell receptor beta chain is from a study of blood T cell repertoires in COVID-19. Study at large: The United States, Italy and Spain supplied acute and convalescent COVID-19 samples. The cDNA or gDNA used as material had been derived from T cells, B-cell-depleted T cells, or PBMCs.

V dropped 0 bases and J dropped 2; count of bases not matched to a gene: 4. This CDR3 has 15 amino acids. Germline V lookup: CDR1 SGDLS, CDR2 YYNGEE. In the authors' methods: Estimated nucleated cell counts came from reference gene primer amplification. Profiled with immunoSEQ multiplex PCR; TCRdb holds only in-frame clones, not every one. The V and J calls and clone size come from that table; D and trimming were worked out from the DNA. The sample contains around 88,000 clones, roughly 80% of which appear only once. What was sequenced was peripheral blood. The sequence came from a man aged 50 or older who had recovered from COVID-19. The V call is TRBV9, the J call TRBJ1-2; 7 bases agree with TRBD1. The CDR3, as DNA: TGTGCCAGCAGCGTAGCGACAGGGCACAACTATGGCTACACCTTC. It encodes CASSVATGHNYGYTF.